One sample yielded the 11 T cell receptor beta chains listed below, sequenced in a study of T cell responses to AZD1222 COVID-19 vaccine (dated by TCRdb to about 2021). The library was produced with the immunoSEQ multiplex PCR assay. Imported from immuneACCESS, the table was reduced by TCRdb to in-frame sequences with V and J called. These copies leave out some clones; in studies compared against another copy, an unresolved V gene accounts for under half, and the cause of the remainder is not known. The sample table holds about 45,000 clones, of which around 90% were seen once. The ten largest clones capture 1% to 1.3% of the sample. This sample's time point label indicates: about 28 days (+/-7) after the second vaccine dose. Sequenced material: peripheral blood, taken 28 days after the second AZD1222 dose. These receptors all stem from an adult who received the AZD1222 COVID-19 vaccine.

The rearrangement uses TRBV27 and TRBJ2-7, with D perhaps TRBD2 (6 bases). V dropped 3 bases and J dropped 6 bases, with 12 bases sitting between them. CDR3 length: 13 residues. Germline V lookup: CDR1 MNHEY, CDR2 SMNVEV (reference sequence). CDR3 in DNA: TGTGCCAGCAGTTTGTGGGGCGGGGCCGAGCAGTACTTC. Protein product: CASSLWGGAEQYF.

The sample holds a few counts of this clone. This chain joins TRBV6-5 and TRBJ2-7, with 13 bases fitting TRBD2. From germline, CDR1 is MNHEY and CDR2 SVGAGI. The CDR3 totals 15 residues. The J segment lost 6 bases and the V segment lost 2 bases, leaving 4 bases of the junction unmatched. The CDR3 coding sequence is TGTGCCAGCAGTTACAGGGGACTAGCGGGAATCGAGCAGTACTTC. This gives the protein CASSYRGLAGIEQYF.

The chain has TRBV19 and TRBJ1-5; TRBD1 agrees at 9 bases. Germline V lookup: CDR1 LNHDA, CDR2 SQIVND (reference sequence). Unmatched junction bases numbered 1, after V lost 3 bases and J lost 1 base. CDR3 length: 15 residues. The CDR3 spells CASSIGTGSNQPQHF. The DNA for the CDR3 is TGTGCCAGTAGTATCGGGACAGGGAGCAATCAGCCCCAGCATTTT.

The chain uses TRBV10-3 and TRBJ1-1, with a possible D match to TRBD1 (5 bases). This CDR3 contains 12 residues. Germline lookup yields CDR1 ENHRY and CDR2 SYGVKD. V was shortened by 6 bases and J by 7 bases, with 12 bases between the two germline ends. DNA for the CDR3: TGTGCCATCAGGGGGGGAAGGGGTGAAGCTTTCTTT. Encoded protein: CAIRGGRGEAFF.

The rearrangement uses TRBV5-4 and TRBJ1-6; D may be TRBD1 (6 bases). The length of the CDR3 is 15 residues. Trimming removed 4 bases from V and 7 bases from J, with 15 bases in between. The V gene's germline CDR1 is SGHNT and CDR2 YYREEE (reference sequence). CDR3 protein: CASSAQTGRNSPLHF. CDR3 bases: TGTGCCAGCAGCGCCCAGACAGGTCGGAATTCACCCCTCCACTTT.

The CDR3 DNA reads as TGTGCCAGCAGACCACAGGGAGCCTATGGCTACACCTTC. Amino acid sequence: CASRPQGAYGYTF. The chain is built from TRBV6-5 and TRBJ1-2, with a tentative D call TRBD1 (6 bases). Germline V gene data show CDR1 as MNHEY and CDR2 as SVGAGI. The CDR3 runs to 13 residues. V was clipped by 6 bases and J by 4 bases, with 12 bases between them.

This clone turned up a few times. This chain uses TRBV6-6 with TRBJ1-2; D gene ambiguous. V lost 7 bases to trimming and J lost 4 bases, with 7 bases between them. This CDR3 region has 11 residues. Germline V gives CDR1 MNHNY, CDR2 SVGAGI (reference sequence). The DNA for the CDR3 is TGTGCCAGCACGGGGTTCTATGGCTACACCTTC. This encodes CASTGFYGYTF.

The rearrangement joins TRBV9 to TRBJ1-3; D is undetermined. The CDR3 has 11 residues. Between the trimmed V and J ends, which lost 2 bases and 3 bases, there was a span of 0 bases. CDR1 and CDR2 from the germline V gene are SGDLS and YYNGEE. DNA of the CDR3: TGTGCCAGCAGCGTTGGAAACACCATATATTTT. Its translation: CASSVGNTIYF.

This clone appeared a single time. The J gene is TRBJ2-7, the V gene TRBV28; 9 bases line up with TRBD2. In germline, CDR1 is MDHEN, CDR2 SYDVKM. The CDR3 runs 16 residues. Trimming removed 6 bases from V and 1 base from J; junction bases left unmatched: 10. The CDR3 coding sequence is TGTGCCAGCAGACTGAGGGGGCGGGAGGGTTCCTACGAGCAGTACTTC. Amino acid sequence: CASRLRGREGSYEQYF.

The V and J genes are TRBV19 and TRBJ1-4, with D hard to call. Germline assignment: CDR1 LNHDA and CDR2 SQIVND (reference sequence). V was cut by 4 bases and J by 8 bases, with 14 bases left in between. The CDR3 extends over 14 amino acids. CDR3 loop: CASSTGPVREKLFF. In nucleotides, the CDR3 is TGTGCCAGTAGTACTGGCCCGGTGAGGGAAAAACTGTTTTTT.

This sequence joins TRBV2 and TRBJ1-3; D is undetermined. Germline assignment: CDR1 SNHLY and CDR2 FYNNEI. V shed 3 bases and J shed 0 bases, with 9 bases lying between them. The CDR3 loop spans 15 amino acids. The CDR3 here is CASSEDPYSGNTIYF. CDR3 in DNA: TGTGCCAGCAGTGAGGATCCGTACTCTGGAAACACCATATATTTT.